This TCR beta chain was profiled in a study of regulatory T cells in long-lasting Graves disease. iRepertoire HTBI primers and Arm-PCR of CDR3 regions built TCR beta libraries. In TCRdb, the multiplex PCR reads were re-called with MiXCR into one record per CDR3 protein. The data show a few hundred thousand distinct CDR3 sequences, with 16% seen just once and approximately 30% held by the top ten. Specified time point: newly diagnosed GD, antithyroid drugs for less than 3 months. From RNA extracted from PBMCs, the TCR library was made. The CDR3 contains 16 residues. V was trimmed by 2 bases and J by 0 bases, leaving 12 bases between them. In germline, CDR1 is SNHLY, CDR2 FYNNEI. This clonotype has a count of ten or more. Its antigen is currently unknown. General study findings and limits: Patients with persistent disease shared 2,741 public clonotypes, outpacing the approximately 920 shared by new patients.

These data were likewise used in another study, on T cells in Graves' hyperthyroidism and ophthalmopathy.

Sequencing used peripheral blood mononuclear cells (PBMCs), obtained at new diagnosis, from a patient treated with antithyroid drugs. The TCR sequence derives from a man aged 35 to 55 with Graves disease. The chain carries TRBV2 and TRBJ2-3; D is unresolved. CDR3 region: CASSETPPPSTDTQYF. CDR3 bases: TGTGCCAGCAGTGAAACTCCTCCCCCTAGCACAGATACGCAGTATTTT.